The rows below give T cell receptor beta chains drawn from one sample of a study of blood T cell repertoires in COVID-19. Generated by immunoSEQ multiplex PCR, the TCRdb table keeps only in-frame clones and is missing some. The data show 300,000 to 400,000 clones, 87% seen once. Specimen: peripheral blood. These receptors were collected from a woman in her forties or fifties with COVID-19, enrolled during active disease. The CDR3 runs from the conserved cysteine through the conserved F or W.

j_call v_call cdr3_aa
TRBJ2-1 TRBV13 CASSPHLLVADNEQFF
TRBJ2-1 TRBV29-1 CSVEERQPSSYNEQFF
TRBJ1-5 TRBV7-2 CASSLTSGGYQPQHF
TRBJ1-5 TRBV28 CASSPSTGGKNQPQHF
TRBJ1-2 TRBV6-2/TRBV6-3 CASSYPKWTGIHGYTF
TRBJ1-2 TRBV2 CASSRAYGYTF
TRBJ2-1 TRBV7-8 CASSLSLGLAGGRTDNEQFF
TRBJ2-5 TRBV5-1 CASSLEGNAETQYF
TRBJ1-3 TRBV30 CAWSRGSGNTIYF
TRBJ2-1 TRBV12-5 CASGPTSGRGGEQFF
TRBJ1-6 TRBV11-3 CASKTQGGGSYNSPLHF
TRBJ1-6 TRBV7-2 CASSLATGWGTYNSPLHF
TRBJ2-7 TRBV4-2 CASSQAGERYF
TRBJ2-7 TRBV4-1 CASSHIAGGDEQYF
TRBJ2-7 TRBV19 CASSNSGYEQYF
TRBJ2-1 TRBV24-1 CATSDTAYPHRESYNEQFF
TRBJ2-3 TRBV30 CAWSVTVSTDTQYF
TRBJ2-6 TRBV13 CASSLGLTGLAGANVLTF
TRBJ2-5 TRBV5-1 CASSLAGRETQYF
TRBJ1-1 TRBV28 CASSLRGEGNTEAFF
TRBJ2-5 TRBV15 CATSRKGQGYKETQYF
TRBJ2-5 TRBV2 CASSEGGGPGETQYF
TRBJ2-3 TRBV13 CASSWMEGGGGSTDTQYF
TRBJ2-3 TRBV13 CASSSPPGLAEYPRDTQYF
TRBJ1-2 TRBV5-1 CASSKDGYGYTF
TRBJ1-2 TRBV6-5 CASRAGQSYGYTF
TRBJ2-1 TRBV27 CASQVFGTSLVHEQFF
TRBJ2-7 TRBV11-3 CASSLGGTSGYEQYF
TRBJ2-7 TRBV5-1 CASSPRMEGEQYF
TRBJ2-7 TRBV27 CASSESGSYEQYF
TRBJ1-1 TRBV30 CAWSVRRPLNTEAFF
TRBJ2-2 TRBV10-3 CAIKGQGDGTGELFF
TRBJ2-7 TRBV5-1 CASSAPDSSYEQYF
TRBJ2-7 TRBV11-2 CASSFTTGSSYEQYF
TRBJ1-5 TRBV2 CASSGGKGSNQPQHF
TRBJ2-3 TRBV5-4 CASSSPPVADTQYF